This T cell receptor beta chain was identified in a study of blood T cell repertoires in COVID-19. Using immunoSEQ multiplex PCR, the repertoire was profiled, and TCRdb retains in-frame clones only, with some absent. Here the sample spans 250,000 or so clones, about nine tenths being singletons. CDR1 is SGHNT, CDR2 YENEEA, per germline. This CDR3 region has 14 residues. With 3 bases clipped from V and 3 bases from J, the junction kept 3 bases outside the gene matches. The rearrangement links TRBV11-3 to TRBJ1-1; TRBD1 agrees at 8 bases. The receptor comes from a woman aged 25 to 39 with active or convalescent COVID-19. The sample consisted of peripheral blood. In DNA, the CDR3 is TGTGCCAGCAGCTTGCAGGGGGCGGACACTGAAGCTTTCTTT. Protein: CASSLQGADTEAFF.